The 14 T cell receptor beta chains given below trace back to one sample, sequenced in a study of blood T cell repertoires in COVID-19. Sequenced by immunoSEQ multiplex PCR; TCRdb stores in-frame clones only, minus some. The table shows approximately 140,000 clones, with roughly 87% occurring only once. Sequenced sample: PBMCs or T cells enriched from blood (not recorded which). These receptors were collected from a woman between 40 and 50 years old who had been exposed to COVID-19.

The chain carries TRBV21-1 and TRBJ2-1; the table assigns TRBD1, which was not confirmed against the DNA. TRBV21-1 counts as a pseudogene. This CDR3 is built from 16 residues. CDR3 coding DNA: TGTGCCAGCAGCAAAGTCGGGGACAGAACATACAATGAGCAGTTCTTC. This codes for CASSKVGDRTYNEQFF.

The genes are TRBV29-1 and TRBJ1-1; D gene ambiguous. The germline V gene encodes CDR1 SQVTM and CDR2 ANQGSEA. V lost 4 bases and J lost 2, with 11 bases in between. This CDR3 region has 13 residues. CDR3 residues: CSVGGSGNTEAFF. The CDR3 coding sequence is TGCAGCGTTGGAGGGTCGGGAAACACTGAAGCTTTCTTT.

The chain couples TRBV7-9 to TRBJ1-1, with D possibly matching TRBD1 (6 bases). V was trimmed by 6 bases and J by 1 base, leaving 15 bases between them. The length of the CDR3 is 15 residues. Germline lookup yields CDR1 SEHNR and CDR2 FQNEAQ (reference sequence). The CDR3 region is CASRPNRAPNTEAFF. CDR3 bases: TGTGCCAGCAGACCCAACAGGGCCCCGAACACTGAAGCTTTCTTT.

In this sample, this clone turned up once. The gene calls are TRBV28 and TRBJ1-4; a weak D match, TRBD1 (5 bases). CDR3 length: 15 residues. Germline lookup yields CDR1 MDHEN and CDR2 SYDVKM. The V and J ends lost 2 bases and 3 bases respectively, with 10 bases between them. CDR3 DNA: TGTGCCAGCAGTTTAGGTGGCAGGGCTAATGAAAAACTGTTTTTT. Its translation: CASSLGGRANEKLFF.

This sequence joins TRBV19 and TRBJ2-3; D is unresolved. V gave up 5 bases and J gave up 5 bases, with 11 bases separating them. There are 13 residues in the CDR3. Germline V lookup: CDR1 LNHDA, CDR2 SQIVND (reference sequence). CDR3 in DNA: TGTGCCAGTAGTCCCAAAACCGGAGATACGCAGTATTTT. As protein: CASSPKTGDTQYF.

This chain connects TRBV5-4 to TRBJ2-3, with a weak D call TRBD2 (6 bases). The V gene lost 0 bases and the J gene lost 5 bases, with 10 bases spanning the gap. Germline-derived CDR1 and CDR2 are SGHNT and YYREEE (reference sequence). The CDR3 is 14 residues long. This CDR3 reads CASSLGPGEDTQYF. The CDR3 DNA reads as TGTGCCAGCAGCTTGGGACCGGGGGAAGATACGCAGTATTTT.

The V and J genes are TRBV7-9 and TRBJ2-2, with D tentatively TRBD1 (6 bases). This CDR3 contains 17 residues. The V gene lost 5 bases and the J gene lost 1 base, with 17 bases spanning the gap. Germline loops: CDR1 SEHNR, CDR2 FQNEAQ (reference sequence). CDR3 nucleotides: TGTGCCAGCAGCCCCGGCCCGGGACATATGAACACCGGGGAGCTGTTTTTT. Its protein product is CASSPGPGHMNTGELFF.

CDR3 sequence (DNA): TGCGCCAGCAGCCAAGAATTCTATACAGGGGGCTTTGGCTACACCTTC. The encoded protein is CASSQEFYTGGFGYTF. V usage is TRBV4-1 and J usage is TRBJ1-2, with 9 bases lining up with TRBD1. The V gene's germline CDR1 is MGHRA and CDR2 YSYEKL. The J segment lost 7 bases and the V segment lost 0 bases, leaving 9 bases of the junction unmatched. The CDR3 length is 16 residues.

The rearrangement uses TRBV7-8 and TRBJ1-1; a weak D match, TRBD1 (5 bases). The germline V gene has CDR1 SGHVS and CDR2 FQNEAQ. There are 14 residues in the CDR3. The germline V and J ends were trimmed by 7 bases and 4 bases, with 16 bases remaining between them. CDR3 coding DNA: TGTGCCAGCATCCAGGTCAGGGAAAGCACTGAAGCTTTCTTT. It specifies CASIQVRESTEAFF.

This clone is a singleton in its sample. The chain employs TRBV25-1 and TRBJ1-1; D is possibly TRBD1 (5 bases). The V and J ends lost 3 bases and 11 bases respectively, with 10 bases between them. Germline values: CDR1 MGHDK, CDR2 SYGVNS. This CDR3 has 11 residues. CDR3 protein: CASSDGGWAFF. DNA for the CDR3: TGTGCCAGCAGTGACGGGGGGTGGGCTTTCTTT.

This chain's CDR3 is CASSPIALLRNEAFF. For the CDR3, the DNA is TGCGCCAGCAGTCCTATCGCCCTTCTCCGTAATGAAGCTTTCTTT. The chain recombines TRBV23-1 with TRBJ1-1, with D unresolved. TRBV23-1 is given ORF status, its function remaining uncertain. The CDR3 covers 15 residues. Trimming removed 4 bases from V and 7 bases from J, with 19 bases in between.

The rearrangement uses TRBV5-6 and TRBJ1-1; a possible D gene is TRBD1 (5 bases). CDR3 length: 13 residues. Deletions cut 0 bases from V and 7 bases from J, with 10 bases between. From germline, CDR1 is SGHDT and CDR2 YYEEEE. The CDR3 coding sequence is TGTGCCAGCAGCTTGGCCCAGGGCGATGAAGCTTTCTTT. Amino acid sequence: CASSLAQGDEAFF.

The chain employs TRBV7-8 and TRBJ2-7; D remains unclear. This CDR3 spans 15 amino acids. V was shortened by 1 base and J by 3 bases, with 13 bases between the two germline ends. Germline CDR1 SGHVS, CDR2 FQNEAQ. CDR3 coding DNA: TGTGCCAGCAGCTTAGAGCGCCGGCTCCTCTACGAGCAGTACTTC. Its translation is CASSLERRLLYEQYF.

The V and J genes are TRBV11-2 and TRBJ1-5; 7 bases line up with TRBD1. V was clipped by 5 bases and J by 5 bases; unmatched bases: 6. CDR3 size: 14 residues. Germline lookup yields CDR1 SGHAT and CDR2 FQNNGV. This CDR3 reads CASSPRTGDQPQHF. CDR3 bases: TGTGCCAGCAGCCCCCGGACAGGAGATCAGCCCCAGCATTTT.